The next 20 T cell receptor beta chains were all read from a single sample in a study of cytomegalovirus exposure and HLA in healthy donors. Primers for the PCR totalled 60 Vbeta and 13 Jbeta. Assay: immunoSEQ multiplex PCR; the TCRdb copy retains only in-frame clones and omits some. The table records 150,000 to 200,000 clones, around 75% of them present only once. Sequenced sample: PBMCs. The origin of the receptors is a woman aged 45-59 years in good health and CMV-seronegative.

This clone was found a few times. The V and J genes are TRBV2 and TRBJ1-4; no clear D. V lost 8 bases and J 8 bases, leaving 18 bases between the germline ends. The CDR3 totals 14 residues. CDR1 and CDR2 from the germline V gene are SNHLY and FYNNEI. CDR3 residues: CASALRGLREKLFF. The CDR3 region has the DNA TGTGCCAGCGCACTCCGGGGTTTGAGGGAAAAACTGTTTTTT.

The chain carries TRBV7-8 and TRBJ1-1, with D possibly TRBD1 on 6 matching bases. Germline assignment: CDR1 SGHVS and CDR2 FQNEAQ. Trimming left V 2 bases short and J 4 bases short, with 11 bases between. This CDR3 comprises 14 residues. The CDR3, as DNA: TGTGCCAGCAGCTTAAAAACAGGGCCCACTGAAGCTTTCTTT. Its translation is CASSLKTGPTEAFF.

Here the CDR3 reads CASSPPGRGESQYF. The CDR3 DNA reads as TGTGCCAGCAGCCCCCCCGGGCGGGGGGAGTCCCAGTACTTC. The chain carries TRBV7-8 and TRBJ2-5; 8 bases line up with TRBD2. Unmatched junction bases numbered 11, after V lost 5 bases and J lost 9 bases. Germline CDR1 SGHVS, CDR2 FQNEAQ. The length of the CDR3 is 14 residues.

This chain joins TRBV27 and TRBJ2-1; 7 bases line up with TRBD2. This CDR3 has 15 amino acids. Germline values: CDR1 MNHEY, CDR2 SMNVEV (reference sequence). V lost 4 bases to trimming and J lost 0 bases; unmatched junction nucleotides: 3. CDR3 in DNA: TGTGCCAGCAGTTCGGGACTAAGCTCCTACAATGAGCAGTTCTTC. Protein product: CASSSGLSSYNEQFF.

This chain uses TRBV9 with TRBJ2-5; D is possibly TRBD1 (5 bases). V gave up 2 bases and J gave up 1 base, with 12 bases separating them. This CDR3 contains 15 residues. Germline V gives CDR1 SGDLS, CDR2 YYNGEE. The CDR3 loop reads CASSVSDNPQETQYF. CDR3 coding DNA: TGTGCCAGCAGCGTTTCGGACAATCCCCAAGAGACCCAGTACTTC.

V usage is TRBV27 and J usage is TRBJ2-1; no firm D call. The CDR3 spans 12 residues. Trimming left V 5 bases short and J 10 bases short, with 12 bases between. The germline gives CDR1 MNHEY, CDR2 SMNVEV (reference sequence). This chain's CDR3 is CASSIPGWEQFF. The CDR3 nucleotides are TGTGCCAGCAGTATCCCCGGGTGGGAGCAGTTCTTC.

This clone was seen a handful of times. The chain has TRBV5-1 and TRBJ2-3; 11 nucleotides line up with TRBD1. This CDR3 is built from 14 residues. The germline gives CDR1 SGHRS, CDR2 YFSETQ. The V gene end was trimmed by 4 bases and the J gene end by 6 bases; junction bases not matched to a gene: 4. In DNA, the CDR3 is TGCGCCAGCAGCCCTGGGACAGGGGGTGATACGCAGTATTTT. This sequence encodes CASSPGTGGDTQYF.

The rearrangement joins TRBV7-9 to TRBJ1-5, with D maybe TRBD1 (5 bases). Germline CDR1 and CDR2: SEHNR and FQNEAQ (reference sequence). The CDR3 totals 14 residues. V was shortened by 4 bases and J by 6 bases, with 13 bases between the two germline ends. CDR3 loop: CASSSGGAGQPQHF. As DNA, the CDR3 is TGTGCCAGCAGCTCGGGGGGAGCAGGTCAGCCCCAGCATTTT.

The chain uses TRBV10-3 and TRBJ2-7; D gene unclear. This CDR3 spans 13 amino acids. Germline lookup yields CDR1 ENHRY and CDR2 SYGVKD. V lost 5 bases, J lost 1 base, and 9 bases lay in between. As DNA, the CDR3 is TGTGCCATCAGTCAACCGGGTTCCTACGAGCAGTACTTC. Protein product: CAISQPGSYEQYF.

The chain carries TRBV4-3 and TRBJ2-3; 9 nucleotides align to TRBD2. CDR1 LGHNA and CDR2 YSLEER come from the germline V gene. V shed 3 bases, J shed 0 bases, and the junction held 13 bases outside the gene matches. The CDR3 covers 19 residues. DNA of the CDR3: TGCGCCAGCAGCCAGTCTCTAGCGGGGCAGGACGCTAGCACAGATACGCAGTATTTT. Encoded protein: CASSQSLAGQDASTDTQYF.

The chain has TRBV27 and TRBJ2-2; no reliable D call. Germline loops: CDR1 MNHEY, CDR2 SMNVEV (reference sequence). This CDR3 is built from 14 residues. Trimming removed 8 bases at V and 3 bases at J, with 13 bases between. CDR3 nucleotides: TGTGCCAGCGGCCCCCTGGTGGACACCGGGGAGCTGTTTTTT. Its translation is CASGPLVDTGELFF.

CDR3 nucleotides: TGTGCCAGCAGTTACCGGAGCTCCTACAATGAGCAGTTCTTC. This translates into CASSYRSSYNEQFF. The chain uses TRBV6-5 and TRBJ2-1, with no clear D. This CDR3 is built from 14 residues. The germline V gene has CDR1 MNHEY and CDR2 SVGAGI. Trimming cost V 2 bases and J 0 bases, with 5 bases left between them.

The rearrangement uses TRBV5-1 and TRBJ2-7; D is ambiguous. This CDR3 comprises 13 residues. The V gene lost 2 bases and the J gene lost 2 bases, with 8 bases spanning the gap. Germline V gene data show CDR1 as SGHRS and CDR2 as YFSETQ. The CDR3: CASSFDKAYEQYF. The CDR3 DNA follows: TGCGCCAGCAGCTTCGACAAAGCCTACGAGCAGTACTTC.

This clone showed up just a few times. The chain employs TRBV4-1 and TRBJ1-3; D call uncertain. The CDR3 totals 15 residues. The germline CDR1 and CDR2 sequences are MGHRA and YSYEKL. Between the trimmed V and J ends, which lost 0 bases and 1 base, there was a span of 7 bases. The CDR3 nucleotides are TGCGCCAGCAGCCAAGATGAGAAGTCTGGAAACACCATATATTTT. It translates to CASSQDEKSGNTIYF.

DNA for the CDR3: TGTGCCAGCACCTTAGGGCAGGGGGCGACTGGCTACACCTTC. It is translated as CASTLGQGATGYTF. The rearrangement uses TRBV9 and TRBJ1-2; 8 bases fit TRBD1. This CDR3 is built from 14 residues. Trimming cost V 6 bases and J 7 bases; bases outside gene matches: 11. The germline V gene has CDR1 SGDLS and CDR2 YYNGEE.

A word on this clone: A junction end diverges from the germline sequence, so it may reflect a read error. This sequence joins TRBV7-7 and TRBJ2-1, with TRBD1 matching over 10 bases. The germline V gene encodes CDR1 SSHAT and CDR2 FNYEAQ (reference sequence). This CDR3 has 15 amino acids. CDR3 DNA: TGTGCTAGCAGCTTAGTCCGACAGGGGGCGAGGGAGCAGTTCTTC. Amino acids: CASSLVRQGAREQFF. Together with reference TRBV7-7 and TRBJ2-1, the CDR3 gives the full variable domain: GAGVSQSPRYKVTKRGQDVTLRCDPISSHATLYWYQQALGQGPEFLTYFNYEAQPDKSGLPSDRFSAERPEGSISTLTIQRTEQRDSAMYRCASSLVRQGAREQFFGPGTRLTVL.

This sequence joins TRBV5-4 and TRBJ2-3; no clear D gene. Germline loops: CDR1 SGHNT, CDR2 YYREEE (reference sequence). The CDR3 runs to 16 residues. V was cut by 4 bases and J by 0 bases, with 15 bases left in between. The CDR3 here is CASSNDWMTSTDTQYF. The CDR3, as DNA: TGTGCCAGCAGCAATGACTGGATGACTAGCACAGATACGCAGTATTTT.

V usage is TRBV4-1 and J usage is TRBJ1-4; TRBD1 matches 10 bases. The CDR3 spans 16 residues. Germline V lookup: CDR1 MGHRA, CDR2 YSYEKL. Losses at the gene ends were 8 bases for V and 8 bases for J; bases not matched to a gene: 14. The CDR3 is CASLPDPGTGDEKLFF. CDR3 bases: TGCGCCAGCTTACCGGACCCCGGGACAGGGGACGAAAAACTGTTTTTT.

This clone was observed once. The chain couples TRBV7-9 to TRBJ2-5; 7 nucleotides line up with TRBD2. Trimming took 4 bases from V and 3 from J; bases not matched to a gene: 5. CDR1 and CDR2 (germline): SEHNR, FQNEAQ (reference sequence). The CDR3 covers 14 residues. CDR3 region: CASSSWGGEETQYF. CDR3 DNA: TGTGCCAGCAGCTCCTGGGGGGGGGAAGAGACCCAGTACTTC.

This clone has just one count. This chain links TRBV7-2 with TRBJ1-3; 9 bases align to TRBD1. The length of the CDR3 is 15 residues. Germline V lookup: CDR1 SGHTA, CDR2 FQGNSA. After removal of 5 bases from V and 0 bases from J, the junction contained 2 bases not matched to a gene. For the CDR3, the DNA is TGTGCCAGCAGCATGGGACAGGGCTCTGGAAACACCATATATTTT. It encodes CASSMGQGSGNTIYF.